The clone carrying this TCR beta chain was detected many times. One end of the junction fails to match germline, which may point to a read error. HTBI primers from iRepertoire and Arm-PCR of CDR3 regions yielded the TCR beta libraries. In the source study's methods: Among the samples, 60 to 75 TRBV and 13 to 15 TRBJ segments were identified. Via MiXCR, TCRdb re-called the multiplex PCR reads, giving one row per CDR3 protein. The V and J calls reflect TCRdb's pipeline rather than the authors' work. The table includes around 420,000 distinct CDR3 sequences, roughly 15% detected once. The CDR3 runs to 12 residues. CDR1 is SEHNR, CDR2 FQNEAQ, per germline (reference sequence). The entry originates in a study of regulatory T cells in long-lasting Graves disease. Time point reported: newly diagnosed GD, antithyroid drugs for less than 3 months. RNA extracted from PBMCs served as the sequencing template. Graves' disease diagnoses used American Thyroid Association guidelines.

Material: peripheral blood mononuclear cells (PBMCs), obtained at new diagnosis, from a patient treated with antithyroid drugs. The receptor's source is a female donor with Graves disease. The chain carries TRBV7-9 and TRBJ2-7, with 10 bases fitting TRBD1. The CDR3 nucleotides read TGTGCCAGCAGCTTAGGGGACAGGGGTGTTACTTTC. The encoded protein is CASSLGDRGVTF.